One T cell receptor (beta chain) is described in this entry. The antigen remains undetermined. Germline values: CDR1 SGHDT, CDR2 YYEEEE. CDR3 size: 18 residues. V dropped 4 bases and J dropped 1; count of bases not matched to a gene: 6. The sample belongs to a study of STAT3 mutations in large granular lymphocyte leukemia. On the study more broadly: Canonical activating STAT3 mutations were detected in roughly half of the longitudinally sequenced T-LGLL patients. Immunosuppressive therapy was given to more than half of T-LGLL patients. General observations from the study: Every T-cell large granular lymphocyte leukemia patient had at least one immunodominant TCR beta clonotype. Some patients had persisting codominant clonotypes that could mask small clones. After therapy, about 35% of the 18 patients switched clonotypes, all new clones STAT3 wild type.

Produced via immunoSEQ multiplex PCR; TCRdb's table is partial and in-frame only. The sample lists around 39,000 clones; roughly 84% were seen once. Sequenced: PBMCs. This sequence was found in a human donor with T large granular lymphocyte leukemia. Some clones in this sample may be carry-over from other donors' samples. The chain is built from TRBV5-6 and TRBJ2-1; 15 positions agree with TRBD2. CDR3 DNA sequence: TGTGCCAGCAGCCCCGGGACTAGCGGGGGGCTTTCCTACAATGAGCAGTTCTTC. Its translation is CASSPGTSGGLSYNEQFF.